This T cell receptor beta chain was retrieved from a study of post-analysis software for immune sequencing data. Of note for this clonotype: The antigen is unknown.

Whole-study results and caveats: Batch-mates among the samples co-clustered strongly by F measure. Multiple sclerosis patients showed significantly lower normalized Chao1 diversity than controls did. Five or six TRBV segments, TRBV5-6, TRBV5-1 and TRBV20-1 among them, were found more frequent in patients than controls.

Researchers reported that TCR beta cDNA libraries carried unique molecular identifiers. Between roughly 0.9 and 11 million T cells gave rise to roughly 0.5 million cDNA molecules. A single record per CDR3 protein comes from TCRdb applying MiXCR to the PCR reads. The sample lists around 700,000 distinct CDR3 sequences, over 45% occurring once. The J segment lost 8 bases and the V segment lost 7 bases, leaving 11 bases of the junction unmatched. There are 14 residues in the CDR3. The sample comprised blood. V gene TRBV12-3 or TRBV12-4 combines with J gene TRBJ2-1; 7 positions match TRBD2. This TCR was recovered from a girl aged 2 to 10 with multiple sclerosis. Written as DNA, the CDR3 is TGTGCCAGCAAGAACAGCGTGGGGGGGTATGAGCAGTTCTTC. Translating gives CASKNSVGGYEQFF.